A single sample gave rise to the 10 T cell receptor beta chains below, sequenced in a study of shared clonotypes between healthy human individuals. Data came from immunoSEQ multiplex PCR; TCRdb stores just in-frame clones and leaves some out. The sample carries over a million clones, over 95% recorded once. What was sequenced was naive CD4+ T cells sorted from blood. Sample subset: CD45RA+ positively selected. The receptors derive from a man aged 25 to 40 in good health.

As DNA, the CDR3 is TGTGCCAGCAGCTTGGCCATACACCCTCCGAATGAGCAGTTCTTC. Its protein product is CASSLAIHPPNEQFF. This chain joins TRBV5-4 and TRBJ2-1, with D uncertain. The CDR3 sequence is 15 residues long. Trimming cost V 0 bases and J 7 bases, with 14 bases left between them. Germline lookup yields CDR1 SGHNT and CDR2 YYREEE (reference sequence).

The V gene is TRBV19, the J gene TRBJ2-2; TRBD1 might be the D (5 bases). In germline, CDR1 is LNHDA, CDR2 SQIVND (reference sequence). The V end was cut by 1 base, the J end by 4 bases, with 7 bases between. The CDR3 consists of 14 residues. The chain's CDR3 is CASSIAGPTGELFF. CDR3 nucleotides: TGTGCCAGTAGTATAGCAGGGCCCACCGGGGAGCTGTTTTTT.

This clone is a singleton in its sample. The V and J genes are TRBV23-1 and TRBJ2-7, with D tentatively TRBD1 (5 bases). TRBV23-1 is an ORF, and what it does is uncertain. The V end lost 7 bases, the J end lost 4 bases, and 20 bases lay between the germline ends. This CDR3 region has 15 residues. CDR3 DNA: TGCGCCAGCATACAACGGCAGGGCAACTTTTACGAGCAGTACTTC. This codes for CASIQRQGNFYEQYF.

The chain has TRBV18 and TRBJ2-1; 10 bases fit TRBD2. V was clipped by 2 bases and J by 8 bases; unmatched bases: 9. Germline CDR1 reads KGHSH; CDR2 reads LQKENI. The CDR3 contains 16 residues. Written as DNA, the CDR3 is TGTGCCAGCTCACCAGCCGCTAGCGGGAGTATATATGAGCAGTTCTTC. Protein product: CASSPAASGSIYEQFF.

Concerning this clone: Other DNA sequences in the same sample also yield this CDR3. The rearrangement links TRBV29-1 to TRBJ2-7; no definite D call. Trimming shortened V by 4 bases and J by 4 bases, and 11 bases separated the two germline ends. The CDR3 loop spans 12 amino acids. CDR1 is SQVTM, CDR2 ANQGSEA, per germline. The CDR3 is CSVGLGSYEQYF. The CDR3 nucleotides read TGCAGCGTTGGTTTGGGGTCGTACGAGCAGTACTTC.

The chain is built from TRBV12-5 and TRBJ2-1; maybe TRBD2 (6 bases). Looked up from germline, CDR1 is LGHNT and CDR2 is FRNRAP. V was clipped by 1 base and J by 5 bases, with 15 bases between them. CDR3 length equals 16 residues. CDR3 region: CASGLGMGLIDNEQFF. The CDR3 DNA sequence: TGTGCTAGTGGTTTGGGTATGGGACTGATAGACAATGAGCAGTTCTTC.

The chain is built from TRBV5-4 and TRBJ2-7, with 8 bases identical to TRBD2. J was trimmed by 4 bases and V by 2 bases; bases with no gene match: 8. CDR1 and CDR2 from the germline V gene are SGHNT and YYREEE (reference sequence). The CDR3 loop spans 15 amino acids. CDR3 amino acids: CASSFDSGKAYEQYF. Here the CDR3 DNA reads TGTGCCAGCAGCTTCGATAGCGGGAAGGCTTACGAGCAGTACTTC.

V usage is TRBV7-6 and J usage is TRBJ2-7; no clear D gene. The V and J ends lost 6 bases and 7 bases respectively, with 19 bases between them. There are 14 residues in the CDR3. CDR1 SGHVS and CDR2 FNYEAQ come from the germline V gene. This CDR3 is CASSLLILGGEQYF. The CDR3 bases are TGTGCCAGCAGTTTGCTGATTCTCGGTGGGGAGCAGTACTTC.

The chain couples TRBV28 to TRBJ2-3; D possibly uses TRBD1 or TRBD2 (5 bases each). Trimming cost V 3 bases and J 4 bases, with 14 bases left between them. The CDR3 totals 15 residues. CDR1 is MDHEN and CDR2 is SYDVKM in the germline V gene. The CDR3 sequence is CASSFGPRGPDTQYF. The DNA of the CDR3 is TGTGCCAGCAGTTTTGGCCCCCGGGGCCCAGATACGCAGTATTTT. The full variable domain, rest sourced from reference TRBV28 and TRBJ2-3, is DVKVTQSSRYLVKRTGEKVFLECVQDMDHENMFWYRQDPGLGLRLIYFSYDVKMKEKGDIPEGYSVSREKKERFSLILESASTNQTSMYLCASSFGPRGPDTQYFGPGTRLTVL.

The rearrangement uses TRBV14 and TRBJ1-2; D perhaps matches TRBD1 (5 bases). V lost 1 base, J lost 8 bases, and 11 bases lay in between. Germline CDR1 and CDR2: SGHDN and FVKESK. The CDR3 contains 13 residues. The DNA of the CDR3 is TGTGCCAGCAGCCAAGGCGGGACTCTAGGCTACACCTTC. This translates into CASSQGGTLGYTF. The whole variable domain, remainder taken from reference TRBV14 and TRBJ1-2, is EAGVTQFPSHSVIEKGQTVTLRCDPISGHDNLYWYRRVMGKEIKFLLHFVKESKQDESGMPNNRFLAERTGGTYSTLKVQPAELEDSGVYFCASSQGGTLGYTFGSGTRLTVV.